Reported below is one TCR beta chain. This entry comes from a study of blood T cell repertoires in COVID-19. About the research overall: COVID-19 samples, acute and convalescent, were from the United States, Italy and Spain.

The V gene's germline CDR1 is SQVTM and CDR2 ANQGSEA. This CDR3 region has 10 residues. The germline V and J ends were trimmed by 6 bases and 7 bases, with 9 bases remaining between them. Libraries were prepared by immunoSEQ multiplex PCR; TCRdb keeps only in-frame clonotypes and omits some of them. The table lists a few hundred thousand clones, roughly 86% of them singletons. The sequenced sample was peripheral blood. This clonotype originated in a man aged 35-49 years who had recovered from COVID-19. The genes are TRBV29-1 and TRBJ2-5; D uncertain. CDR3 loop: CSVSSGTQYF. Here the CDR3 DNA reads TGCAGCGTCTCCTCGGGGACCCAGTACTTC.